The 4 T cell receptor beta chains below come from one sample, sequenced in a study of radiotherapy plus CTLA-4 blockade in lung cancer (dated by TCRdb to the late 2010s). Libraries were prepared through the immunoSEQ multiplex PCR assay. TCRdb provides this immuneACCESS table in a form limited to in-frame rearrangements. Some clones are lacking; in checked studies, under half of them reflect an unresolved V gene, and why the rest are absent is not known. Counted in this sample were about 48,000 clones; about 88% of them appeared once. The ten largest clones capture 15% to 20% of the sample. The sequencing here drew on peripheral blood, taken from a patient treated with radiotherapy plus ipilimumab. These receptors originate from a human donor with non-small cell lung cancer that progressed on radiotherapy plus ipilimumab. Some clones in this sample may be carry-over from other donors' samples.

The V gene is TRBV10-2, the J gene TRBJ1-2; 9 bases agree with TRBD1. The CDR3 consists of 14 residues. The germline CDR1 and CDR2 sequences are WSHSY and SAAADI. V shed 8 bases, J shed 4 bases, and the junction held 8 bases outside the gene matches. The CDR3 loop reads CASGSGQGFYGYTF. DNA of the CDR3: TGCGCCAGCGGATCGGGACAGGGCTTCTATGGCTACACCTTC.

The chain employs TRBV18 and TRBJ2-3, with D possibly matching TRBD2 (5 bases). The CDR3 covers 15 residues. V lost 6 bases and J lost 1, with 14 bases in between. In germline, CDR1 is KGHSH, CDR2 LQKENI. The DNA of the CDR3 is TGTGCCAGCTCTCGGACTCAGACTGGCACAGATACGCAGTATTTT. Protein product: CASSRTQTGTDTQYF. Looking up the rest from reference TRBV18 and TRBJ2-3 gives the full variable domain: NAGVMQNPRHLVRRRGQEARLRCSPMKGHSHVYWYRQLPEEGLKFMVYLQKENIIDESGMPKERFSAEFPKEGPSILRIQQVVRGDSAAYFCASSRTQTGTDTQYFGPGTRLTVL.

This chain connects TRBV15 to TRBJ2-5, with TRBD1 as a possible D gene (6 bases). TRBJ2-7 explains the end of the DNA better; the J call may be wrong. CDR1 and CDR2 (germline): LNHNV, YYDKDF (reference sequence). The CDR3 consists of 14 residues. The chain's CDR3 is CATSRAGAAHEQYF. CDR3 coding DNA: TGTGCCACCAGCAGAGCAGGGGCGGCCCACGAGCAGTACTTC.

This sequence joins TRBV9 and TRBJ1-1, with a possible D match to TRBD1 (6 bases). Germline V gene sequence: CDR1 SGDLS, CDR2 YYNGEE. There are 15 residues in the CDR3. Trimming pared 0 bases from V and 5 bases from J, leaving 14 bases between. This CDR3 is CASSVGAGALTEAFF. CDR3 bases: TGTGCCAGCAGCGTAGGGGCAGGGGCATTGACTGAAGCTTTCTTT.